The 31 T cell receptor beta chains below all came from one sample that was sequenced in a study of cytomegalovirus exposure and HLA in healthy donors. The PCR ran on 60 Vbeta and 13 Jbeta primers. Sequenced by immunoSEQ multiplex PCR; TCRdb stores in-frame clones only, minus some. The data hold over 200,000 clones, with 77% observed a single time. Sequencing was carried out using PBMCs. The source of these receptors is a woman between 55 and 75 years old in good health and CMV-seropositive.

This sequence joins TRBV6-1 and TRBJ1-4, with TRBD1 as a possible D gene (5 bases). The CDR3 is made up of 14 amino acids. V lost 5 bases and J 6 bases, leaving 13 bases between the germline ends. Per the germline V gene, CDR1 is MNHNS and CDR2 is SASEGT. CDR3 sequence reads: CASSNQGGDEKLFF. The CDR3, as DNA: TGTGCCAGCAGTAACCAGGGAGGGGATGAAAAACTGTTTTTT.

The chain carries TRBV9 and TRBJ2-7, with D tentatively TRBD1 (6 bases). The CDR3 length is 14 residues. Germline lookup yields CDR1 SGDLS and CDR2 YYNGEE. Trimming stripped 4 bases from V and 4 bases from J, with 15 bases between. The CDR3 nucleotides are TGTGCCAGCAGCCCGACAGGATTTATTTACGAGCAGTACTTC. It codes for CASSPTGFIYEQYF.

The rearrangement links TRBV5-1 to TRBJ2-6; the D is unclear. Germline-derived CDR1 and CDR2 are SGHRS and YFSETQ. The CDR3 loop spans 14 amino acids. The germline V and J ends were trimmed by 0 bases and 3 bases, with 4 bases remaining between them. The CDR3 bases are TGCGCCAGCAGCTTGGTTATTGGGGCCAACGTCCTGACTTTC. It translates to CASSLVIGANVLTF.

The chain couples TRBV5-4 to TRBJ2-3, with D uncertain. This CDR3 region has 12 residues. Trimming cost V 5 bases and J 6 bases, with 10 bases left between them. The germline CDR1 and CDR2 sequences are SGHNT and YYREEE (reference sequence). The CDR3 here is CASRVGVDTQYF. As DNA, the CDR3 is TGTGCCAGCAGAGTAGGAGTGGATACGCAGTATTTT. Full variable domain (rest looked up from reference TRBV5-4 and TRBJ2-3): ETGVTQSPTHLIKTRGQQVTLRCSSQSGHNTVSWYQQALGQGPQFIFQYYREEENGRGNFPPRFSGLQFPNYSSELNVNALELDDSALYLCASRVGVDTQYFGPGTRLTVL.

This clone was observed a handful of times. The chain is built from TRBV5-1 and TRBJ1-4; perhaps TRBD1 as D (5 bases). This CDR3 is 13 amino acids long. Per germline, CDR1 SGHRS and CDR2 YFSETQ. V lost 7 bases to trimming and J lost 5 bases, with 12 bases between them. This chain's CDR3 is CASQRDGNEKLFF. The CDR3 region has the DNA TGCGCCAGCCAGCGGGACGGCAATGAAAAACTGTTTTTT.

The chain links TRBV6-1 to TRBJ2-7; a possible D gene is TRBD1 (5 bases). The CDR3 is made up of 15 amino acids. The V gene's germline CDR1 is MNHNS and CDR2 SASEGT. The V end was cut by 1 base, the J end by 2 bases, with 12 bases between. CDR3 loop: CASSEDYRFAYEQYF. The DNA for the CDR3 is TGTGCCAGCAGTGAAGATTACAGGTTCGCCTACGAGCAGTACTTC.

The CDR3 sequence: CASSLRQDGTPYDSPLHF. The CDR3 DNA sequence: TGTGCCAGCAGCTTAAGACAGGACGGTACCCCTTACGATTCACCCCTCCACTTT. The chain is built from TRBV7-2 and TRBJ1-6; maybe TRBD1 (6 bases). The V end was cut by 2 bases, the J end by 8 bases, with 22 bases between. The CDR3 consists of 18 residues. Germline CDR1 is SGHTA and CDR2 is FQGNSA.

The V and J genes are TRBV5-1 and TRBJ2-7, with 7 positions matching TRBD1. Per germline, CDR1 SGHRS and CDR2 YFSETQ. The CDR3 spans 16 residues. V shed 3 bases, J shed 2 bases, and the junction held 11 bases outside the gene matches. The CDR3 loop is CASSSRTGNEAYEQYF. The CDR3 DNA sequence: TGCGCCAGCAGCTCCAGGACAGGCAACGAGGCCTACGAGCAGTACTTC. The variable domain in full, with the rest retrieved from reference TRBV5-1 and TRBJ2-7, is KAGVTQTPRYLIKTRGQQVTLSCSPISGHRSVSWYQQTPGQGLQFLFEYFSETQRNKGNFPGRFSGRQFSNSRSEMNVSTLELGDSALYLCASSSRTGNEAYEQYFGPGTRLTVT.

CDR3 bases: TGTGCCAGCAGTGGAAAAGGGGGCACCTTTTTAGATACGCAGTATTTT. It specifies CASSGKGGTFLDTQYF. This chain joins TRBV6-6 and TRBJ2-3, with 7 bases fitting TRBD1. The germline CDR1 and CDR2 sequences are MNHNY and SVGAGI (reference sequence). The CDR3 has 16 residues. Trimming removed 5 bases from V and 5 bases from J; junction bases left unmatched: 13.

This chain connects TRBV7-2 to TRBJ2-5, with 7 nucleotides matching TRBD1. V shed 2 bases and J 3 bases; nucleotides not matched to a gene: 9. The germline V gene encodes CDR1 SGHTA and CDR2 FQGNSA. This CDR3 has 16 amino acids. The CDR3 DNA sequence: TGTGCCAGCAGCTTAAATGGTGGGACAGTTAAAGAGACCCAGTACTTC. Translation gives CASSLNGGTVKETQYF.

The chain combines TRBV29-1 with TRBJ2-3; no clear D. The CDR3 is 11 residues long. The V gene lost 8 bases and the J gene lost 4 bases, with 10 bases spanning the gap. Germline V CDR1 and CDR2: SQVTM, ANQGSEA. The CDR3 reads CSSTSADTQYF. The CDR3 DNA reads TGCAGCTCTACTTCCGCAGATACGCAGTATTTT.

The V gene is TRBV10-2, the J gene TRBJ2-3; TRBD2 might be the D (6 bases). V was cut by 1 base and J by 2 bases, with 13 bases left in between. Germline V gene data show CDR1 as WSHSY and CDR2 as SAAADI. The CDR3 runs 16 residues. DNA of the CDR3: TGCGCCAGCAGTGAGTTATGGCGGGGAGTCACAGATACGCAGTATTTT. Translating gives CASSELWRGVTDTQYF.

CDR3 sequence reads: CASRDSNTEAFF. Here the CDR3 DNA reads TGTGCCTCCCGGGACTCGAACACTGAAGCTTTCTTT. V usage is TRBV6-5 and J usage is TRBJ1-1; D perhaps matches TRBD1 (5 bases). Looked up from germline, CDR1 is MNHEY and CDR2 is SVGAGI. This CDR3 is built from 12 residues. V was pared by 11 bases and J by 1 base, with 11 bases between.

The table lists this clone with a count of one. This chain uses TRBV7-9 with TRBJ1-5; TRBD1 matches 9 bases. The V gene end was trimmed by 4 bases and the J gene end by 2 bases; junction bases not matched to a gene: 3. From germline, CDR1 is SEHNR and CDR2 FQNEAQ (reference sequence). The CDR3 is 15 amino acids. The CDR3 is CASSSGQGRNQPQHF. The CDR3 DNA reads TGTGCCAGCAGCTCGGGACAGGGACGCAATCAGCCCCAGCATTTT.

This clone was detected once. The chain joins TRBV9 to TRBJ2-1; 9 bases are shared with TRBD2. V dropped 3 bases and J dropped 3; count of bases not matched to a gene: 13. CDR1 is SGDLS, CDR2 YYNGEE, per germline. CDR3 length: 18 amino acids. The CDR3 DNA sequence: TGTGCCAGCAGCGCTAGGGGGCTGAGAGCGGGGGGCTACAATGAGCAGTTCTTC. Translation: CASSARGLRAGGYNEQFF.

The sample holds a few counts of this clone. This rearrangement joins TRBV19 to TRBJ2-1; D is possibly TRBD2 (6 bases). V gave up 9 bases and J gave up 2 bases, with 17 bases separating them. Germline CDR1 reads LNHDA; CDR2 reads SQIVND (reference sequence). This CDR3 has 15 amino acids. In DNA, the CDR3 is TGTGCCAGCAACGGGGGAAGCGGACCCTACAATGAGCAGTTCTTC. Its translation: CASNGGSGPYNEQFF.

The gene calls are TRBV7-8 and TRBJ2-5, with D possibly matching TRBD2 (7 bases). The CDR3 is 15 residues long. Germline assignment: CDR1 SGHVS and CDR2 FQNEAQ. Trimming removed 5 bases at V and 4 bases at J, with 17 bases between. Written as DNA, the CDR3 is TGTGCCAGCAGCCCCACTCCGGGGGGCGGAGAGACCCAGTACTTC. Amino acid sequence: CASSPTPGGGETQYF.

The chain has TRBV5-1 and TRBJ2-7; the match to TRBD1 covers 9 bases. The CDR3 has 15 residues. J lost 3 bases, V lost 0 bases, and 4 bases had no gene match. Germline V gives CDR1 SGHRS, CDR2 YFSETQ. The CDR3 protein is CASSLDRGRGYEQYF. CDR3 nucleotides: TGCGCCAGCAGCTTGGACAGGGGGCGAGGCTACGAGCAGTACTTC.

The chain employs TRBV19 and TRBJ2-6; 7 bases are shared with TRBD1. V dropped 5 bases and J dropped 0; count of bases not matched to a gene: 7. The CDR3 length is 17 residues. Germline loops: CDR1 LNHDA, CDR2 SQIVND (reference sequence). CDR3 bases: TGTGCCAGTAGTCCGACAGGGACGATCTCTGGGGCCAACGTCCTGACTTTC. Its protein product is CASSPTGTISGANVLTF.

The J gene is TRBJ2-3, the V gene TRBV7-8; TRBD2 matches 7 bases. CDR3 length: 12 amino acids. CDR1 is SGHVS and CDR2 is FQNEAQ in the germline V gene. J was trimmed by 8 bases and V by 5 bases; bases with no gene match: 4. The CDR3 is CASSLTSPTQYF. In DNA, the CDR3 is TGTGCCAGCAGCCTGACTAGCCCTACGCAGTATTTT.

This clone was counted once. The rearrangement joins TRBV5-1 to TRBJ2-7; possible D gene TRBD2, 9 bases. Germline loops: CDR1 SGHRS, CDR2 YFSETQ. V lost 4 bases to trimming and J lost 0 bases, with 26 bases between them. This CDR3 is 19 amino acids long. The CDR3 reads CASSVGQGSSSGVSYEQYF. Written as DNA, the CDR3 is TGCGCCAGCAGCGTCGGACAGGGATCGTCTAGCGGGGTCTCCTACGAGCAGTACTTC.

V usage is TRBV7-8 and J usage is TRBJ2-3; D is undetermined. CDR1 is SGHVS, CDR2 FQNEAQ, per germline. Trimming stripped 6 bases from V and 6 bases from J, with 13 bases between. The CDR3 length is 13 residues. CDR3 protein: CASRSRWIDTQYF. Written as DNA, the CDR3 is TGTGCCAGCAGATCCAGGTGGATTGATACGCAGTATTTT.

This clone was counted between two and nine times. This sequence joins TRBV7-2 and TRBJ1-2, with D possibly TRBD1 on 5 matching bases. Germline lookup yields CDR1 SGHTA and CDR2 FQGNSA. The CDR3 totals 15 residues. The V end was cut by 0 bases, the J end by 4 bases, with 12 bases between. CDR3 coding DNA: TGTGCCAGCAGCTTAGCGTCAGGGTCGATCTATGGCTACACCTTC. Translation: CASSLASGSIYGYTF.

The chain has TRBV29-1 and TRBJ1-2; D ambiguous. The CDR3 loop spans 12 amino acids. Germline V gene data show CDR1 as SQVTM and CDR2 as ANQGSEA. V was shortened by 3 bases and J by 6 bases, with 11 bases between the two germline ends. Written as DNA, the CDR3 is TGCAGCGTTGAGGTCCTGGCCAATGGCTACACCTTC. Protein: CSVEVLANGYTF.

The CDR3 reads CASSTTGVDGAFF. The CDR3 nucleotides read TGTGCCAGTAGTACGACAGGGGTGGACGGAGCTTTCTTT. The gene calls are TRBV19 and TRBJ1-1; 8 nucleotides agree with TRBD1. This CDR3 is 13 amino acids long. With V trimmed by 4 bases and J by 10 bases, 8 bases remained unmatched. Germline CDR1 LNHDA, CDR2 SQIVND (reference sequence).

This chain uses TRBV6-5 with TRBJ2-1; D is possibly TRBD2 (6 bases). The length of the CDR3 is 15 residues. V was trimmed by 6 bases and J by 0 bases, leaving 12 bases between them. Per germline, CDR1 MNHEY and CDR2 SVGAGI. The CDR3 spells CASSRDSSSYNEQFF. Here the CDR3 DNA reads TGTGCCAGCAGCCGGGACTCGAGCTCCTACAATGAGCAGTTCTTC.

On this clone itself: Other DNA sequences in the same sample also yield this CDR3. The V call is TRBV6-6, the J call TRBJ1-2, with TRBD1 as a possible D gene (5 bases). Trimming removed 5 bases at V and 5 bases at J, with 15 bases between. The CDR3 contains 14 residues. Per the germline V gene, CDR1 is MNHNY and CDR2 is SVGAGI (reference sequence). CDR3 loop: CASSPLGLRYGYTF. The CDR3 coding sequence is TGTGCCAGCAGTCCACTGGGACTGCGTTATGGCTACACCTTC.

This sequence joins TRBV6-5 and TRBJ2-7; a weak D match, TRBD2 (5 bases). Germline V lookup: CDR1 MNHEY, CDR2 SVGAGI. The CDR3 extends over 15 amino acids. V was trimmed by 0 bases and J by 4 bases, leaving 13 bases between them. DNA for the CDR3: TGTGCCAGCAGTTACTCGCATCTAGCAATATACGAGCAGTACTTC. Translation gives CASSYSHLAIYEQYF.

V is TRBV4-2 and J is TRBJ2-7; 9 bases map to TRBD2. This CDR3 contains 14 residues. V shed 4 bases, J shed 0 bases, and the junction held 1 base outside the gene matches. The germline gives CDR1 LGHNA, CDR2 YNFKEQ. CDR3 sequence: CASSPSGISYEQYF. CDR3 sequence (DNA): TGTGCCAGCAGCCCTAGCGGGATCTCCTACGAGCAGTACTTC.

V gene TRBV7-2 combines with J gene TRBJ1-2, with 7 nucleotides matching TRBD1. Germline CDR1 reads SGHTA; CDR2 reads FQGNSA. Trimming took 1 base from V and 14 from J; bases not matched to a gene: 7. The CDR3 has 12 amino acids. CDR3 sequence (DNA): TGTGCCAGCAGCTTAGATACAGGGGTGGGAACCTTC. Its translation: CASSLDTGVGTF. The whole variable domain, filled in from reference TRBV7-2 and TRBJ1-2, reads GAGVSQSPSNKVTEKGKDVELRCDPISGHTALYWYRQSLGQGLEFLIYFQGNSAPDKSGLPSDRFSAERTGGSVSTLTIQRTQQEDSAVYLCASSLDTGVGTFGSGTRLTVV.

The rearrangement links TRBV30 to TRBJ1-1; the match to TRBD1 covers 7 bases. V lost 1 base, J lost 3 bases, and 5 bases stayed unmatched. From germline, CDR1 is GTSNPN and CDR2 SVGIG (reference sequence). The CDR3 has 14 amino acids. For the CDR3, the DNA is TGTGCCTGGAGTGCGGGACAGTGGGACACTGAAGCTTTCTTT. This encodes CAWSAGQWDTEAFF.